This passage covers 18 T cell receptor beta chains from one sample sequenced in a study of neurological immune-mediated disorders. MiXCR was run by TCRdb on the 5' RACE reads, yielding one entry per CDR3 protein. The data show 90,000 to 150,000 distinct CDR3 sequences, roughly 3.2% seen once. Sequencing was done on a sample of PBMCs. These receptor sequences come from a woman under 40 with multiple sclerosis.

This clonotype was detected ten times or more. The CDR3, as DNA: TGTGCCAGCAGTCCACCGGGGAACTATGGCTACACCTTC. Translated, it gives CASSPPGNYGYTF. The chain is built from TRBV5-6 and TRBJ1-2; D gene uncertain. Germline loops: CDR1 SGHDT, CDR2 YYEEEE. Trimming removed 5 bases from V and 2 bases from J, with 10 bases in between. CDR3 length: 13 residues.

The chain employs TRBV19 and TRBJ2-7, with D hard to call. V gave up 5 bases and J gave up 3 bases, with 14 bases separating them. This CDR3 comprises 14 residues. Germline V gives CDR1 LNHDA, CDR2 SQIVND (reference sequence). The CDR3 region has the DNA TGTGCCAGTAGTTCCGCCCCCAAGGGCTACGAGCAGTACTTC. Residues: CASSSAPKGYEQYF.

This clonotype was recorded at least ten times. This chain links TRBV7-2 with TRBJ1-3; D ambiguous. Germline CDR1 SGHTA, CDR2 FQGNSA. The V and J ends lost 0 bases and 2 bases respectively, with 5 bases between them. The CDR3 covers 14 residues. The CDR3 DNA reads as TGTGCCAGCAGCTTAGCGGGAACTGGAAACACCATATATTTT. This gives the protein CASSLAGTGNTIYF.

The table lists this clonotype with many counts. The rearrangement links TRBV20-1 to TRBJ1-3; the D is unclear. Trimming removed 5 bases at V and 1 base at J, with 15 bases between. Germline values: CDR1 DFQATT, CDR2 SNEGSKA (reference sequence). CDR3 length equals 15 residues. The CDR3 sequence is CSALRAPLSGNTIYF. CDR3 nucleotides: TGCAGTGCTCTCAGAGCGCCTTTATCTGGAAACACCATATATTTT.

This clonotype was picked up many times. V usage is TRBV20-1 and J usage is TRBJ2-7, with 9 bases fitting TRBD2. CDR3 length: 15 residues. The ends lost 4 bases at V and 0 bases at J; junction bases unmatched: 7. Germline CDR1 reads DFQATT; CDR2 reads SNEGSKA (reference sequence). CDR3 region: CSAKLAGFSSYEQYF. In nucleotides, the CDR3 is TGCAGTGCTAAACTAGCGGGTTTCAGCTCCTACGAGCAGTACTTC.

This clonotype was observed at least ten times. The J gene is TRBJ1-1, the V gene TRBV12-3 or TRBV12-4; D is possibly TRBD1 (6 bases). This CDR3 spans 13 amino acids. V gave up 10 bases and J gave up 4 bases, with 16 bases separating them. The CDR3 sequence is CATRRDMITEAFF. The DNA of the CDR3 is TGTGCCACAAGACGGGACATGATCACTGAAGCTTTCTTT.

In its sample, this clonotype was seen a few times. The V gene is TRBV10-2, the J gene TRBJ1-2, with D possibly TRBD1 on 6 matching bases. The CDR3 is made up of 14 amino acids. Germline V gene lookup returns CDR1 WSHSY and CDR2 SAAADI. Trimming cost V 2 bases and J 6 bases, with 13 bases left between them. In DNA, the CDR3 is TGCGCCAGCAGTGAGACAGGGCTGGGGGATGGCTACACCTTC. Translation gives CASSETGLGDGYTF.

A word on this clonotype: Because it lacks the conserved phenylalanine or tryptophan at the end, this CDR3 is likely a read error. The V gene is TRBV5-6, the J gene TRBJ2-7, with 8 bases identical to TRBD1. Germline loops: CDR1 SGHDT, CDR2 YYEEEE. J gave up 2 bases and V 8 bases, and 6 bases lay outside the gene matches. The CDR3 has 13 amino acids. CDR3 in amino acids: CASTTGGAYEQYI. The CDR3 bases are TGTGCCAGTACCACAGGGGGAGCCTACGAGCAGTACATC.

At least ten counts were recorded for this clonotype. The chain recombines TRBV7-2 with TRBJ2-2, with a possible D match to TRBD2 (6 bases). CDR1 SGHTA and CDR2 FQGNSA come from the germline V gene. V was pared by 5 bases and J by 6 bases, with 19 bases between. This CDR3 has 16 amino acids. For the CDR3, the DNA is TGTGCCAGCAGCCCGCGGGGAAGCGAGTTGGCCGGGGAGCTGTTTTTT. Amino acids: CASSPRGSELAGELFF.

This clonotype showed up many times. The chain recombines TRBV5-5 with TRBJ2-3, with 8 bases that match TRBD2. The CDR3 extends over 14 amino acids. Per germline, CDR1 SGHKS and CDR2 YYEKEE (reference sequence). J was trimmed by 3 bases and V by 5 bases; bases with no gene match: 5. DNA for the CDR3: TGTGCCAGCAGGATAGCGGGGAGGACAGATACGCAGTATTTT. Protein: CASRIAGRTDTQYF.

This clonotype occurred many times. The V gene is TRBV14, the J gene TRBJ2-5, with D perhaps being TRBD1 or TRBD2 (5 bases each). V lost 3 bases and J lost 4, with 18 bases in between. This CDR3 region has 16 residues. CDR1 and CDR2 from the germline V gene are SGHDN and FVKESK. CDR3 loop: CASSQGVGRVGETQYF. Written as DNA, the CDR3 is TGTGCCAGCAGCCAGGGGGTCGGGCGGGTCGGAGAGACCCAGTACTTC.

This clonotype was seen many times. The chain carries TRBV20-1 and TRBJ2-2; the match to TRBD2 covers 8 bases. The CDR3 loop spans 14 amino acids. Per the germline V gene, CDR1 is DFQATT and CDR2 is SNEGSKA (reference sequence). V gave up 5 bases and J gave up 7 bases; unmatched junction bases: 9. As DNA, the CDR3 is TGCAGTGCTCTGGGCGGGGGGCCGGGCGGGGAGCTGTTTTTT. Translation gives CSALGGGPGGELFF.

There are many counts of this clonotype. The genes are TRBV6-5 and TRBJ1-1; 9 positions agree with TRBD1. The junction had 3 bases not matched to a gene; V was cut back by 4 bases and J by 6 bases. This CDR3 has 13 residues. The germline CDR1 and CDR2 sequences are MNHEY and SVGAGI. CDR3 nucleotides: TGTGCCAGCAGTTCGGGGACAGGGTCTGAAGCTTTCTTT. Its translation: CASSSGTGSEAFF.

At least ten counts were recorded for this clonotype. The CDR3 reads CSASGTSGSYNEQFF. The CDR3 nucleotides read TGCAGTGCTAGTGGGACTAGCGGGAGTTACAATGAGCAGTTCTTC. The chain carries TRBV20-1 and TRBJ2-1, with 14 nucleotides matching TRBD2. The V gene end was trimmed by 3 bases and the J gene end by 4 bases; junction bases not matched to a gene: 2. The CDR3 loop spans 15 amino acids. Germline assignment: CDR1 DFQATT and CDR2 SNEGSKA (reference sequence).

This clonotype showed up just a few times. It may be a read error: a sequence one base away is much more abundant. This chain connects TRBV20-1 to TRBJ2-7, with a tentative D call TRBD1 (5 bases). The CDR3 has 13 residues. The V and J ends lost 6 bases and 3 bases respectively, with 15 bases between them. Germline CDR1 DFQATT, CDR2 SNEGSKA (reference sequence). The CDR3 reads CSAQRPGYYEQYF. The CDR3 DNA follows: TGCAGTGCCCAACGACCAGGGTACTACGAGCAGTACTTC.

This clonotype was counted ten times or more. The J gene is TRBJ1-2, the V gene TRBV20-1, with no clear D. The germline gives CDR1 DFQATT, CDR2 SNEGSKA (reference sequence). The CDR3 loop spans 14 amino acids. The V and J ends lost 4 bases and 4 bases respectively, with 16 bases between them. The CDR3 DNA follows: TGCAGTGCTAACACTAGGGTTGCGAGCTATGGCTACACCTTC. This gives the protein CSANTRVASYGYTF.

This clonotype was counted at least ten times. The chain joins TRBV5-6 to TRBJ2-2; possibly TRBD2 for D (6 bases). The CDR3 is 14 amino acids. Germline loops: CDR1 SGHDT, CDR2 YYEEEE. Trimming removed 5 bases at V and 1 base at J, with 9 bases between. The chain's CDR3 is CASRMGGNTGELFF. The CDR3 nucleotides are TGTGCCAGCAGGATGGGGGGGAACACCGGGGAGCTGTTTTTT.

This clonotype was counted many times. The chain carries TRBV3-1 and TRBJ1-6, with D unclear. The V end lost 8 bases, the J end lost 7 bases, and 12 bases lay between the germline ends. Per the germline V gene, CDR1 is LGHDT and CDR2 is YNNKEL (reference sequence). The CDR3 is 13 residues long. This CDR3 reads CASRVEINSPLHF. The CDR3 nucleotides are TGTGCCAGCCGCGTGGAAATCAATTCACCCCTCCACTTT.